This TCR beta chain was identified in a study of T cell changes during pregnancy in multiple sclerosis. The J segment lost 4 bases and the V segment lost 5 bases, leaving 16 bases of the junction unmatched. Germline V gene data show CDR1 as SNHLY and CDR2 as FYNNEI. The CDR3 spans 17 residues. Using immunoSEQ multiplex PCR, the repertoire was profiled, and TCRdb retains in-frame clones only, with some absent. The sample includes roughly 57,000 clones, roughly 94% of them seen just once. Here the sequenced sample was CD8+ T cells from peripheral blood mononuclear cells, taken after pregnancy. The chain has TRBV2 and TRBJ1-1, with TRBD1 identical over 7 bases. The TCR was taken from a female donor with multiple sclerosis, enrolled in a pregnancy study. The DNA of the CDR3 is TGTGCCAGCAGTAGACAGGGAAGTATTTTCGTGGTCACTGAAGCTTTCTTT. Residues: CASSRQGSIFVVTEAFF.